The clone carrying this T cell receptor beta chain occurred once. This CDR3 comprises 16 residues. V shed 3 bases and J 4 bases; nucleotides not matched to a gene: 7. CDR1 and CDR2 (germline): LNHDA, SQIVND (reference sequence). This record comes from a study of cytomegalovirus exposure and HLA in healthy donors. 60 Vbeta and 13 Jbeta primers were used in PCR. Clones were read by immunoSEQ multiplex PCR, and TCRdb kept only the in-frame ones, dropping some. The profile shows about 95,000 clones, approximately 80% of them singletons. The rearrangement joins TRBV19 to TRBJ2-5; 11 bases are a match to TRBD2. This receptor was obtained from a woman aged 40-49 years in good health and CMV-seropositive. Specimen: PBMCs. CDR3 in amino acids: CASSIGTSGGRETQYF. Written as DNA, the CDR3 is TGTGCCAGTAGTATCGGGACTAGCGGAGGTCGAGAGACCCAGTACTTC.